These T cell receptor beta chains were read from a single sample in a study of OX40 agonist ivuxolimab in advanced cancers. Sequencing was performed with immunoSEQ multiplex PCR; in TCRdb, only in-frame clones are kept and a portion is missing. The sample lists about 37,000 clones, about 89% occurring once. This sample comprised CD4+ or CD8+ T cells sorted from blood, obtained in a trial of the OX40 agonist ivuxolimab. These receptors were obtained from an adult with an advanced solid tumor such as melanoma, head and neck, liver or kidney cancer. The conserved cysteine and the conserved F or W are not part of the CDR3 here. Fields, in order: J gene, D gene, V gene, CDR3 length, CDR3 protein. A D gene is named only where the DNA matches it firmly.

j_call: TRBJ2-5
d_call: TRBD1
v_call: TRBV5-1
cdr3_length: 13
cdr3_aa: ASTGTGGYQETQY

j_call: TRBJ2-3
d_call: TRBD2
v_call: TRBV2
cdr3_length: 13
cdr3_aa: ASTSSGASTDTQY

j_call: TRBJ1-2
d_call: TRBD1
v_call: TRBV10-3
cdr3_length: 14
cdr3_aa: ATEGQQQLANYGYT

j_call: TRBJ2-7
d_call: .
v_call: TRBV21-1
cdr3_length: 14
cdr3_aa: ASSKFRGQLQDEQY

j_call: TRBJ2-1
d_call: TRBD2
v_call: TRBV30
cdr3_length: 14
cdr3_aa: AWKSTGGGDYNEQF

j_call: TRBJ1-2
d_call: TRBD1
v_call: TRBV6-1
cdr3_length: 13
cdr3_aa: ASSANDRVGYGYT

j_call: TRBJ2-7
d_call: .
v_call: TRBV6-5
cdr3_length: 12
cdr3_aa: ASSYRRGGYEQY

j_call: TRBJ2-3
d_call: .
v_call: TRBV18
cdr3_length: 13
cdr3_aa: ASSLDATFTDTQY

j_call: TRBJ2-7
d_call: .
v_call: TRBV5-6
cdr3_length: 10
cdr3_aa: ASTYRVGEQY

j_call: TRBJ2-7
d_call: TRBD1
v_call: TRBV28
cdr3_length: 13
cdr3_aa: ASSLGGQGAYEQY

j_call: TRBJ2-2
d_call: .
v_call: TRBV5-1
cdr3_length: 13
cdr3_aa: ASRYLEAGTGELF

j_call: TRBJ1-4
d_call: TRBD1
v_call: TRBV5-4
cdr3_length: 10
cdr3_aa: ASSQQGAKLF

j_call: TRBJ2-1
d_call: TRBD2
v_call: TRBV7-9
cdr3_length: 13
cdr3_aa: ASSTPGLALNEQF

j_call: TRBJ1-1
d_call: .
v_call: TRBV28
cdr3_length: 13
cdr3_aa: ASSFLTAGNTEAF

j_call: TRBJ1-6
d_call: TRBD1
v_call: TRBV6-1
cdr3_length: 12
cdr3_aa: ATIRQGSFSPLH

j_call: TRBJ1-5
d_call: .
v_call: TRBV6-6
cdr3_length: 13
cdr3_aa: ASSYGTNSNQPQH

j_call: TRBJ2-7
d_call: .
v_call: TRBV6-5
cdr3_length: 13
cdr3_aa: ASSFDSGSSYEQY

j_call: TRBJ1-6
d_call: .
v_call: TRBV4-2
cdr3_length: 13
cdr3_aa: ASSQEGAGDSPLH

j_call: TRBJ2-1
d_call: .
v_call: TRBV2
cdr3_length: 11
cdr3_aa: ASSGGYDNEQF

j_call: TRBJ2-7
d_call: .
v_call: TRBV10-1
cdr3_length: 11
cdr3_aa: ASTTVTTYEQY

j_call: TRBJ2-3
d_call: TRBD2
v_call: TRBV6-5
cdr3_length: 13
cdr3_aa: ASSALAGGTDTQY

j_call: TRBJ1-6
d_call: .
v_call: TRBV5-5
cdr3_length: 14
cdr3_aa: ASSFTGTGGYSPLH

j_call: TRBJ2-5
d_call: .
v_call: TRBV7-2
cdr3_length: 12
cdr3_aa: ASSLGTKGETQY

j_call: TRBJ1-1
d_call: .
v_call: TRBV10-3
cdr3_length: 11
cdr3_aa: AISGTSNTEAF

j_call: TRBJ2-7
d_call: TRBD2
v_call: TRBV28
cdr3_length: 12
cdr3_aa: ASKRQGGNYEQY

j_call: TRBJ2-7
d_call: .
v_call: TRBV2
cdr3_length: 13
cdr3_aa: ASSTNRDYSYEQY

j_call: TRBJ2-7
d_call: .
v_call: TRBV28
cdr3_length: 15
cdr3_aa: ASSSEWQGMNSYEQY

j_call: TRBJ2-3
d_call: TRBD1
v_call: TRBV19
cdr3_length: 11
cdr3_aa: ASSGQITDTQY

j_call: TRBJ2-7
d_call: TRBD2
v_call: TRBV7-2
cdr3_length: 12
cdr3_aa: ASSQMAGAYEQY

j_call: TRBJ2-2
d_call: TRBD2
v_call: TRBV5-1
cdr3_length: 12
cdr3_aa: ASMGLTNTGELF

j_call: TRBJ2-1
d_call: TRBD2
v_call: TRBV4-1
cdr3_length: 11
cdr3_aa: ASSPASGGEQF

j_call: TRBJ2-1
d_call: TRBD2
v_call: TRBV11-3
cdr3_length: 14
cdr3_aa: ASSLDQTSGHNEQF

j_call: TRBJ1-1
d_call: .
v_call: TRBV19
cdr3_length: 13
cdr3_aa: ASSRTEGLNTEAF

j_call: TRBJ1-6
d_call: .
v_call: TRBV11-2
cdr3_length: 11
cdr3_aa: ASSFERGSPLH

j_call: TRBJ2-1
d_call: TRBD1
v_call: TRBV7-6
cdr3_length: 13
cdr3_aa: ASSPRDSFGNEQF

j_call: TRBJ2-1
d_call: TRBD2
v_call: TRBV4-2
cdr3_length: 15
cdr3_aa: ASSQEWTSGSANEQF

j_call: TRBJ2-1
d_call: TRBD1
v_call: TRBV7-3
cdr3_length: 14
cdr3_aa: ASSLIPDRGREEQF

j_call: TRBJ2-1
d_call: .
v_call: TRBV14
cdr3_length: 10
cdr3_aa: ASSQFPHEQF

j_call: TRBJ1-6
d_call: .
v_call: TRBV19
cdr3_length: 10
cdr3_aa: ASSGRDSPLH

j_call: TRBJ2-7
d_call: TRBD2
v_call: TRBV6-1
cdr3_length: 17
cdr3_aa: ASSDYSGTSGRAEREQY

j_call: TRBJ2-7
d_call: .
v_call: TRBV28
cdr3_length: 13
cdr3_aa: ASTARAGTSYEQY

j_call: TRBJ1-5
d_call: TRBD1
v_call: TRBV10-3
cdr3_length: 15
cdr3_aa: AISGQSGQGPNQPQH

j_call: TRBJ1-5
d_call: .
v_call: TRBV6-5
cdr3_length: 12
cdr3_aa: ASSLRGGNQPQH

j_call: TRBJ2-7
d_call: .
v_call: TRBV2
cdr3_length: 10
cdr3_aa: ASSEQGYEQY

j_call: TRBJ2-7
d_call: TRBD2
v_call: TRBV6-4
cdr3_length: 16
cdr3_aa: ASSDSWSGGHKYYEQY

j_call: TRBJ2-4
d_call: .
v_call: TRBV7-9
cdr3_length: 12
cdr3_aa: ASSLAGQTNIQY

j_call: TRBJ1-6
d_call: .
v_call: TRBV4-1
cdr3_length: 14
cdr3_aa: ASSFDPRGKNSPLH

j_call: TRBJ2-6
d_call: .
v_call: TRBV7-6
cdr3_length: 13
cdr3_aa: ASSPEVTGANVLT

j_call: TRBJ2-5
d_call: TRBD2
v_call: TRBV18
cdr3_length: 12
cdr3_aa: ASSPSTSGETQY

j_call: TRBJ2-5
d_call: .
v_call: TRBV7-8
cdr3_length: 12
cdr3_aa: ASSLEEAQETQY

j_call: TRBJ1-5
d_call: TRBD1
v_call: TRBV5-6
cdr3_length: 14
cdr3_aa: ASSSSGQGDRQPQH

j_call: TRBJ1-2
d_call: .
v_call: TRBV6-5
cdr3_length: 13
cdr3_aa: ASSPPIFGREGYT

j_call: TRBJ1-4
d_call: .
v_call: TRBV5-1
cdr3_length: 13
cdr3_aa: ASSVSGRGVEKLF

j_call: TRBJ2-5
d_call: .
v_call: TRBV6-5
cdr3_length: 10
cdr3_aa: ASSAPQETQY

j_call: TRBJ1-2
d_call: .
v_call: TRBV6-1
cdr3_length: 13
cdr3_aa: ATILMGDTTYGYT